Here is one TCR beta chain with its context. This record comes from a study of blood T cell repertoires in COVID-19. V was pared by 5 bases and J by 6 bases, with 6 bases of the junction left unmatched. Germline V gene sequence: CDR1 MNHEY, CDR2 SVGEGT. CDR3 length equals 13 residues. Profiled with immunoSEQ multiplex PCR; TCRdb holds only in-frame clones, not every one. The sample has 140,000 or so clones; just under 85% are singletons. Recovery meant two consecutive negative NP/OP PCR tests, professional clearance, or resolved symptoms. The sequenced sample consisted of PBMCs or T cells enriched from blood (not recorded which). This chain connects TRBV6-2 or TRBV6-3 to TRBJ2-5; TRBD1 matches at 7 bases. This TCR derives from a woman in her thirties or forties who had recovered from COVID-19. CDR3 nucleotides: TGTGCCAGCAGTAAGACAGGGCCCCAGACCCAGTACTTC. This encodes CASSKTGPQTQYF.